Listed here are 23 T cell receptor beta chains from one sample, sequenced in a study of cytomegalovirus exposure and HLA in healthy donors. The PCR employed 60 Vbeta primers together with 13 Jbeta primers. Repertoires were generated with immunoSEQ multiplex PCR, while TCRdb's copy carries only in-frame clones and drops some. The sample lists 150,000 to 200,000 clones, 77% occurring once. The sample taken for sequencing was PBMCs. Receptors were obtained from a woman in her thirties or forties in good health and CMV-seropositive.

V and J are TRBV5-1 and TRBJ1-2, with 7 nucleotides matching TRBD1. The V segment lost 4 bases and the J segment 4 bases; nucleotides outside the gene matches: 4. The CDR3 extends over 13 amino acids. Germline assignment: CDR1 SGHRS and CDR2 YFSETQ. The CDR3 DNA follows: TGCGCCAGCAGCCCGGACAGGAGCTATGGCTACACCTTC. Amino acids: CASSPDRSYGYTF.

The V gene is TRBV11-3, the J gene TRBJ2-3; D is ambiguous. The CDR3 has 15 residues. CDR1 and CDR2 (germline): SGHNT, YENEEA. Between the trimmed V and J ends, which lost 2 bases and 2 bases, there was a span of 11 bases. CDR3 loop: CASSLSGAPTDTQYF. The CDR3 nucleotides are TGTGCCAGCAGCTTATCAGGCGCCCCCACAGATACGCAGTATTTT.

The chain recombines TRBV19 with TRBJ1-2, with 10 bases lining up with TRBD1. The J segment lost 4 bases and the V segment lost 5 bases, leaving 4 bases of the junction unmatched. The V gene's germline CDR1 is LNHDA and CDR2 SQIVND (reference sequence). This CDR3 spans 14 amino acids. The CDR3 DNA reads TGTGCCAGTAGTGCGACAGGGGGCGTCTATGGCTACACCTTC. The encoded protein is CASSATGGVYGYTF.

This chain joins TRBV7-9 and TRBJ2-2, with 7 bases identical to TRBD2. This CDR3 has 16 residues. Germline-derived CDR1 and CDR2 are SEHNR and FQNEAQ (reference sequence). V lost 2 bases to trimming and J lost 4 bases; unmatched junction nucleotides: 7. For the CDR3, the DNA is TGTGCCAGCAGCTTACGGTGGGAGGGCCGCACCGGGGAGCTGTTTTTT. Encoded protein: CASSLRWEGRTGELFF.

The chain's CDR3 is CASSSGEGVQPQHF. The CDR3 coding sequence is TGTGCCAGCAGCTCAGGGGAGGGAGTTCAGCCCCAGCATTTT. The chain links TRBV7-9 to TRBJ1-5; tentative D call: TRBD1 (6 bases). CDR1 SEHNR and CDR2 FQNEAQ come from the germline V gene (reference sequence). The CDR3 totals 14 residues. Trimming stripped 4 bases from V and 6 bases from J, with 13 bases between.

This clone was seen just once. V and J are TRBV28 and TRBJ1-2; 7 bases agree with TRBD1. Germline V gene sequence: CDR1 MDHEN, CDR2 SYDVKM. The CDR3 spans 16 residues. V lost 6 bases to trimming and J lost 1 base; unmatched junction nucleotides: 11. CDR3 residues: CASRDPGTDFNYGYTF. For the CDR3, the DNA is TGTGCCAGCAGAGACCCTGGGACAGACTTTAACTATGGCTACACCTTC.

The chain combines TRBV27 with TRBJ2-3; D gene uncertain. V was cut by 6 bases and J by 3 bases, with 4 bases left in between. The germline gives CDR1 MNHEY, CDR2 SMNVEV (reference sequence). The CDR3 is 11 residues long. The CDR3 sequence is CASSTTDTQYF. The CDR3 DNA sequence: TGTGCCAGCAGCACAACAGATACGCAGTATTTT.

The CDR3 is CASSYAAGGVELNNEQFF. DNA for the CDR3: TGTGCCAGCAGTTATGCGGCGGGAGGGGTCGAATTAAACAATGAGCAGTTCTTC. The chain carries TRBV28 and TRBJ2-1, with 9 bases fitting TRBD2. The germline V gene encodes CDR1 MDHEN and CDR2 SYDVKM. J gave up 5 bases and V 4 bases, and 15 bases lay outside the gene matches. The CDR3 is made up of 18 amino acids. The whole variable domain, filled in from reference TRBV28 and TRBJ2-1, reads DVKVTQSSRYLVKRTGEKVFLECVQDMDHENMFWYRQDPGLGLRLIYFSYDVKMKEKGDIPEGYSVSREKKERFSLILESASTNQTSMYLCASSYAAGGVELNNEQFFGPGTRLTVL.

This chain uses TRBV28 with TRBJ2-1, with 10 positions matching TRBD2. After removal of 6 bases from V and 6 bases from J, the junction contained 8 bases not matched to a gene. Germline V lookup: CDR1 MDHEN, CDR2 SYDVKM. The CDR3 has 15 residues. The CDR3 loop reads CASSPSGLAFNEQFF. Here the CDR3 DNA reads TGTGCCAGCAGCCCTTCGGGACTAGCGTTCAATGAGCAGTTCTTC.

The sample holds a few counts of this clone. The chain uses TRBV5-6 and TRBJ1-2; 11 bases are a match to TRBD1. V dropped 0 bases and J dropped 6; count of bases not matched to a gene: 4. The CDR3 runs to 15 residues. Germline assignment: CDR1 SGHDT and CDR2 YYEEEE. The CDR3 nucleotides read TGTGCCAGCAGCTTGGGTGGACAGGGGGCGAATGGCTACACCTTC. It yields the protein CASSLGGQGANGYTF.

With regard to this clone: Other DNA sequences in this specimen translate into the identical CDR3. This chain links TRBV7-2 with TRBJ2-3; D unresolved. Germline assignment: CDR1 SGHTA and CDR2 FQGNSA. This CDR3 spans 12 amino acids. The germline V and J ends were trimmed by 4 bases and 2 bases, with 4 bases remaining between them. The CDR3 is CASSSYTDTQYF. The CDR3 DNA sequence: TGTGCCAGCAGCTCCTACACAGATACGCAGTATTTT.

The chain carries TRBV30 and TRBJ2-1; 10 bases are a match to TRBD2. CDR1 is GTSNPN and CDR2 is SVGIG in the germline V gene (reference sequence). The CDR3 totals 15 residues. Losses at the gene ends were 3 bases for V and 4 bases for J; bases not matched to a gene: 6. CDR3 coding DNA: TGTGCCTGGAGGCAAGCGGGGGGGCCTTACAATGAGCAGTTCTTC. It specifies CAWRQAGGPYNEQFF.

In this sample, this clone turned up once. The chain couples TRBV9 to TRBJ2-1, with 10 positions matching TRBD2. Germline V lookup: CDR1 SGDLS, CDR2 YYNGEE. This CDR3 region has 16 residues. V gave up 4 bases and J gave up 7 bases; unmatched junction bases: 11. CDR3 nucleotides: TGTGCCAGCAGCCCTTTAGGAAGCGGGGGGGGGAATGAGCAGTTCTTC. This encodes CASSPLGSGGGNEQFF.

The V call is TRBV30, the J call TRBJ2-2; TRBD2 agrees at 7 bases. In germline, CDR1 is GTSNPN, CDR2 SVGIG (reference sequence). V dropped 0 bases and J dropped 7; count of bases not matched to a gene: 8. The CDR3 is 15 amino acids. In nucleotides, the CDR3 is TGTGCCTGGAGTGTAGCCGGGGGGTATAACGGGGAGCTGTTTTTT. As protein: CAWSVAGGYNGELFF.

The chain couples TRBV4-2 to TRBJ1-2; 9 bases map to TRBD1. V shed 2 bases and J 8 bases; nucleotides not matched to a gene: 3. CDR1 and CDR2 (germline): LGHNA, YNFKEQ. The CDR3 is made up of 13 amino acids. In nucleotides, the CDR3 is TGTGCCAGCAGCCAACCGACAGGGGGAGGCTACACCTTC. It yields the protein CASSQPTGGGYTF.

The chain is built from TRBV5-4 and TRBJ2-2; 10 nucleotides align to TRBD2. Trimming cost V 0 bases and J 7 bases; bases outside gene matches: 12. The CDR3 totals 18 residues. The germline gives CDR1 SGHNT, CDR2 YYREEE (reference sequence). The CDR3 region is CASSLDMRAGGISGELFF. DNA of the CDR3: TGTGCCAGCAGCTTGGATATGAGAGCGGGAGGGATTAGCGGGGAGCTGTTTTTT.

The chain has TRBV19 and TRBJ2-7; TRBD2 might be the D (6 bases). The CDR3 extends over 14 amino acids. Between the trimmed V and J ends, which lost 5 bases and 2 bases, there was a span of 13 bases. CDR1 LNHDA and CDR2 SQIVND come from the germline V gene (reference sequence). CDR3 loop: CASSLMTSTYEQYF. The CDR3 region has the DNA TGTGCCAGTAGTCTGATGACTAGTACCTACGAGCAGTACTTC.

This clone was found a few times. The rearrangement uses TRBV7-2 and TRBJ2-5, with no clear D. The V end lost 5 bases, the J end lost 3 bases, and 13 bases lay between the germline ends. This CDR3 region has 14 residues. Germline loops: CDR1 SGHTA, CDR2 FQGNSA. This chain's CDR3 is CASSPRVSKETQYF. The CDR3 bases are TGTGCCAGCAGCCCCCGGGTTTCGAAAGAGACCCAGTACTTC.

V is TRBV4-2 and J is TRBJ2-1; 7 nucleotides line up with TRBD2. The junction had 6 bases not matched to a gene; V was cut back by 1 base and J by 6 bases. The CDR3 extends over 15 amino acids. CDR1 and CDR2 (germline): LGHNA, YNFKEQ. CDR3 bases: TGTGCCAGCAGCCAAGTTGGGGGGGAGGGCAATGAGCAGTTCTTC. It specifies CASSQVGGEGNEQFF.

The chain recombines TRBV5-1 with TRBJ1-5, with TRBD1 matching 11 bases. Germline CDR1 and CDR2: SGHRS and YFSETQ. The CDR3 consists of 15 residues. V lost 4 bases to trimming and J lost 4 bases; unmatched junction nucleotides: 4. The DNA of the CDR3 is TGCGCCAGCAGCCCCGGGACAGGGGGGAATCAGCCCCAGCATTTT. Amino acid sequence: CASSPGTGGNQPQHF. The variable domain in full, with the rest retrieved from reference TRBV5-1 and TRBJ1-5, is KAGVTQTPRYLIKTRGQQVTLSCSPISGHRSVSWYQQTPGQGLQFLFEYFSETQRNKGNFPGRFSGRQFSNSRSEMNVSTLELGDSALYLCASSPGTGGNQPQHFGDGTRLSIL.

The chain is built from TRBV5-1 and TRBJ2-5; D not resolved. CDR1 and CDR2 from the germline V gene are SGHRS and YFSETQ. The CDR3 consists of 15 residues. Trimming stripped 0 bases from V and 0 bases from J, with 9 bases between. CDR3 in amino acids: CASSLGSGYQETQYF. CDR3 sequence (DNA): TGCGCCAGCAGCTTGGGGTCCGGGTACCAAGAGACCCAGTACTTC.

This clone was detected once. The V and J genes are TRBV4-1 and TRBJ1-4; 7 bases map to TRBD1. J was trimmed by 2 bases and V by 4 bases; bases with no gene match: 4. The CDR3 consists of 15 residues. Germline CDR1 reads MGHRA; CDR2 reads YSYEKL. CDR3 region: CASSRSTGTNEKLFF. The CDR3 nucleotides read TGCGCCAGCAGCCGCTCGACAGGGACTAATGAAAAACTGTTTTTT.

CDR3 sequence: CASSTGTGINSPLHF. The CDR3, as DNA: TGTGCCAGCAGCACTGGGACAGGGATAAATTCACCCCTCCACTTT. V and J are TRBV7-2 and TRBJ1-6; 9 positions agree with TRBD1. Germline CDR1 is SGHTA and CDR2 is FQGNSA. This CDR3 region has 15 residues. Unmatched junction bases numbered 6, after V lost 5 bases and J lost 7 bases.